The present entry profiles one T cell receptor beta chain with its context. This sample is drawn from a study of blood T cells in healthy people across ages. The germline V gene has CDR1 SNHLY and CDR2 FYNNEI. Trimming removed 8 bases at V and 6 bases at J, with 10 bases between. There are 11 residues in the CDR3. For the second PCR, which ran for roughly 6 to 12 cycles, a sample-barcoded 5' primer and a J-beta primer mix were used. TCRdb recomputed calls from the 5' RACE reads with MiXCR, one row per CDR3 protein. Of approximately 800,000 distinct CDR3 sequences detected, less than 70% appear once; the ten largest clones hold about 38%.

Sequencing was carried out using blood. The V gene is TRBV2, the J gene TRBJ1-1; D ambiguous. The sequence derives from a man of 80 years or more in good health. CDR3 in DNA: TGTGCCAGCGGTTGGGAGGCTGAAGCTTTCTTT. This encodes CASGWEAEAFF.